This is a list of T cell receptor beta chains from one sample in a study of technical replicates of blood from a few donors. Data came from immunoSEQ multiplex PCR; TCRdb stores just in-frame clones and leaves some out. The table lists about 85,000 clones, 94% of them singletons. The material sequenced was T cells isolated from PBMCs. The receptors originated from a human donor in good health. Each CDR3 is given with its conserved first and last residue. The D gene is left open where the match is weak. Not every row has a clone size; where given, it reads once, few, many or a size class.

>TRBJ1-6|NA|NA|TRBV6-1
TGTGCCAGCAGTGGGGACACTTGGATAAGCTCCTATAATTCACCCCTCCACTTT
CASSGDTWISSYNSPLHF
>TRBJ2-7|TRBD2|NA|TRBV27
TGTGCCAGCAGTCTCCTAGCGGAGATATCCGAGCAGTACTTC
CASSLLAEISEQYF
>TRBJ1-1|NA|NA|TRBV5-1
TGCGCCAGCAGCTTCGGGGGGGAGAAAACTGAAGCTTTCTTT
CASSFGGEKTEAFF
>TRBJ2-7|TRBD1|NA|TRBV6-6
TGTGCCAGCAGTTACTCTGACAGGGCCGACGAGCAGTACTTC
CASSYSDRADEQYF
>TRBJ2-2|NA|NA|TRBV7-7
TGTGCCAGCAGCTCCTCGAACACCGGGGAGCTGTTTTTT
CASSSSNTGELFF
>TRBJ1-1|NA|NA|TRBV4-2
TGTGCCAGCAGCCAAGCGGTACGTGCAGGGGAGAACACTGAAGCTTTCTTT
CASSQAVRAGENTEAFF
>TRBJ2-2|TRBD1|NA|TRBV11-2
TGTGCCAGCAGCTCCCTCTCTAACAGGGGTCCCGGGGAGCTGTTTTTT
CASSSLSNRGPGELFF
>TRBJ2-5|NA|NA|TRBV28
TGTGCCAGCAGTCTAGCTCGAGAGACCCAGTACTTC
CASSLARETQYF
>TRBJ1-2|NA|once|TRBV4-1
TGCGCCAGCAGAGTCTTGAGGGTTATGTACGGCTACACCTTC
CASRVLRVMYGYTF
>TRBJ1-2|NA|NA|TRBV4-1
TGCGCCAGCAGCCAATACCAGACAGGTGGGGACTATGGCTACACCTTC
CASSQYQTGGDYGYTF
>TRBJ2-7|TRBD2|NA|TRBV5-1
TGCGCCAGCAGCTACGGACTAGCGGGAGGGAACGAGCAGTACTTC
CASSYGLAGGNEQYF
>TRBJ2-3|TRBD2|once|TRBV11-3
TGTGCCAGCAGCTCCGGGACTAGCGGGGTGTATACGCAGTATTTT
CASSSGTSGVYTQYF
>TRBJ2-5|NA|NA|TRBV5-1
TGCGCCAGCAGCAGAACCGGGACTCCTTCCCAAGAGACCCAGTACTTC
CASSRTGTPSQETQYF
>TRBJ1-2|TRBD1|NA|TRBV10-2
TGCGCCAGCAGTCGGGGGGACAGGGAAGGCTACACCTTC
CASSRGDREGYTF
>TRBJ1-1|TRBD1|NA|TRBV27
TGTGCCAGCAGTTTCGGGACAGGAAATGAAGCTTTCTTT
CASSFGTGNEAFF
>TRBJ2-5|TRBD1|once|TRBV7-9
TGTGCCAGCAGCTTAAGAGGAGGGGACAGGTTGTCCGAGACCCAGTACTTC
CASSLRGGDRLSETQYF
>TRBJ2-1|NA|NA|TRBV6-5
TGTGCCAGCAGTTTCTGGACAGCTAGCTCCTACAATGAGCAGTTCTTC
CASSFWTASSYNEQFF
>TRBJ1-3|TRBD1|NA|TRBV9
TGTGCCAGCAGCGCGACAGGGGTCAAGCCTGGAAACACCATATATTTT
CASSATGVKPGNTIYF
>TRBJ2-1|TRBD2|NA|TRBV6-6
TGTGCCAGCAGTACGGGGACTAGCGGCCCGTACAATGAGCAGTTCTTC
CASSTGTSGPYNEQFF
>TRBJ1-5|TRBD1|NA|TRBV11-3
TGTGCCAGCACCGTGGGACAGCCAAATCAGCCCCAGCATTTT
CASTVGQPNQPQHF
>TRBJ2-1|NA|few|TRBV10-3
TGTGCCATCAGTGGTATCGGGGGAACGGATGAGCAGTTCTTC
CAISGIGGTDEQFF
>TRBJ1-5|TRBD1|NA|TRBV2
TGTGCCAGCAGTGGGATACAGGGGGCGATGGGCAATCAGCCCCAGCATTTT
CASSGIQGAMGNQPQHF
>TRBJ2-2|TRBD2|NA|TRBV27
TGTGCCAGCAGTTGGGTAGCCGGGGGGGCCGGGAACACCGGGGAGCTGTTTTTT
CASSWVAGGAGNTGELFF
>TRBJ2-7|TRBD1|NA|TRBV6-4
TGTGCCAGCAGGCCGCCGGGACAGAGTTACGAGCAGTACTTC
CASRPPGQSYEQYF
>TRBJ1-5|TRBD1|NA|TRBV27
TGTGCCAGCAGAAGAGACAGGGGGCGGAACGATCAGCCCCAGCATTTT
CASRRDRGRNDQPQHF
>TRBJ2-1|TRBD1|NA|TRBV4-1
TGCGCCAGCAGCCAACAGGACAGGGGTTACAATGAGCAGTTCTTC
CASSQQDRGYNEQFF
>TRBJ2-3|NA|NA|TRBV10-3
TGTGCCACCGGTATTCAGGGCTTAAGCGATACGCAGTATTTT
CATGIQGLSDTQYF
>TRBJ2-1|NA|NA|TRBV5-1
TGCGCCAGCGGCCTCGATACCTACAATGAGCAGTTCTTC
CASGLDTYNEQFF
>TRBJ2-3|TRBD2|NA|TRBV27
TGTGCCAGCAGTTTAGGGGTTGGTAGCGGGAAAATTGGTACGCAGTATTTT
CASSLGVGSGKIGTQYF
>TRBJ1-2|NA|NA|TRBV28
TGTGCCAGCAGTCCCCCTCGGGGCTATGGCTACACCTTC
CASSPPRGYGYTF
>TRBJ2-7|TRBD1|NA|TRBV23-1
TGCGCCAGCAGTCAATCGTTAGTGGCTGGGACAGGTCAAGACGAGCAGTACTTC
CASSQSLVAGTGQDEQYF
>TRBJ2-7|NA|NA|TRBV6-1
TGTGCCAGCATTATTGGGAGCTCACCGTCCTACGAGCAGTACTTC
CASIIGSSPSYEQYF
>TRBJ2-5|TRBD2|NA|TRBV7-9
TGTGCCACCGGGGGGTACCAAGAGACCCAGTACTTC
CATGGYQETQYF
>TRBJ1-1|NA|NA|TRBV11-3
TGTGCCAGCAGCCCAGTCACTGAAGCTTTCTTT
CASSPVTEAFF
>TRBJ1-5|NA|once|TRBV2
TGTGCCAGCAGTACAGTATGGGCAGACAATCAGCCCCAGCATTTT
CASSTVWADNQPQHF
>TRBJ1-2|NA|once|TRBV7-8
TGTGCCAGCAGCCTCGGGACCGAGGGGGAGTTTGACTATGGCTACACCTTC
CASSLGTEGEFDYGYTF
>TRBJ1-5|TRBD1|NA|TRBV11-2
TGTGCCAGCAGCTCCGGGACAGGGAATCAGCCCCAGCATTTT
CASSSGTGNQPQHF
>TRBJ2-5|NA|NA|TRBV21-1
TGTGCCAGCAGCAAATTCCCAGATTCGTTCTTGGAGACCCAGTACTTC
CASSKFPDSFLETQYF
>TRBJ2-7|NA|NA|TRBV27
TGTGCCAGCAGTTTCTCGGGGGGCATCTACGAGCAGTACTTC
CASSFSGGIYEQYF
>TRBJ1-2|TRBD1|NA|TRBV7-3
TGTGCCAGCAGCCGGGACAGCCAGAGTTATGGCTACACCTTC
CASSRDSQSYGYTF
>TRBJ2-1|NA|NA|TRBV28
TGTGCCAGCAGGGGGCGGAGCAGGGAATACAATGAGCAGTTCTTC
CASRGRSREYNEQFF